One and the same sample provided the 17 T cell receptor beta chains below, sequenced in a study of response to subunit inactivated influenza vaccine. TCRdb itself ran the RT-PCR reads through MiXCR, one entry per CDR3 protein. The sample lists over 800,000 distinct CDR3 sequences, around 21% occurring once. Material: PBMCs from blood, obtained about 5 days after vaccination. The receptors originated from a man aged 50-59 years who received an inactivated influenza vaccine.

This chain links TRBV5-1 with TRBJ2-1, with 13 nucleotides matching TRBD2. The CDR3 loop spans 13 amino acids. The ends lost 3 bases at V and 13 bases at J; junction bases unmatched: 4. Germline CDR1 reads SGHRS; CDR2 reads YFSETQ. The CDR3 bases are TGCGCCAGCAGCTGGCGGACTAGCGGGGGCCAGTTCTTC. Its protein product is CASSWRTSGGQFF.

J is TRBJ2-6 and V is TRBV5-6; D ambiguous. The germline V gene has CDR1 SGHDT and CDR2 YYEEEE. With 0 bases removed from V and 4 bases from J, the gap between germline ends came to 11 bases. CDR3 length: 16 residues. The DNA of the CDR3 is TGTGCCAGCAGCTTGGATATTCGGTCCGGGGCCAACGTCCTGACTTTC. Encoded protein: CASSLDIRSGANVLTF. The variable domain in full, with the rest retrieved from reference TRBV5-6 and TRBJ2-6, is DAGVTQSPTHLIKTRGQQVTLRCSPKSGHDTVSWYQQALGQGPQFIFQYYEEEERQRGNFPDRFSGHQFPNYSSELNVNALLLGDSALYLCASSLDIRSGANVLTFGAGSRLTVL.

Ten or more counts support this clonotype. The chain links TRBV6-2 or TRBV6-3 to TRBJ2-1, with 7 bases aligning to TRBD2. After removal of 5 bases from V and 5 bases from J, the junction contained 9 bases not matched to a gene. The CDR3 runs to 15 residues. Per the germline V gene, CDR1 is MNHEY and CDR2 is SVGEGT. The CDR3 DNA is TGTGCCAGCAGTGTCGGGACTAACATCAACAATGAGCAGTTCTTC. This sequence encodes CASSVGTNINNEQFF.

This clonotype has more than one count but fewer than ten. This chain joins TRBV7-9 and TRBJ1-3; D is ambiguous. Germline V gene sequence: CDR1 SEHNR, CDR2 FQNEAQ (reference sequence). The CDR3 runs 15 residues. The V end was cut by 5 bases, the J end by 1 base, with 12 bases between. As DNA, the CDR3 is TGTGCCAGCAGCCCGCCGACTGCATCTGGAAACACCATATATTTT. Encoded protein: CASSPPTASGNTIYF.

The chain joins TRBV20-1 to TRBJ2-2, with D hard to call. The CDR3 consists of 14 residues. The germline V gene has CDR1 DFQATT and CDR2 SNEGSKA (reference sequence). The V gene lost 3 bases and the J gene lost 5 bases, with 13 bases spanning the gap. The CDR3, as DNA: TGCAGTGCTAGTTCCTCCTCATTTACCGGGGAGCTGTTTTTT. Translation gives CSASSSSFTGELFF.

V gene TRBV7-2 combines with J gene TRBJ2-5; D uncertain. The CDR3 runs 17 residues. Trimming cost V 4 bases and J 0 bases, with 18 bases left between them. CDR1 and CDR2 from the germline V gene are SGHTA and FQGNSA. The CDR3 loop is CASSSSPPTPYQETQYF. The CDR3 coding sequence is TGTGCCAGCAGCTCTTCACCACCGACCCCGTACCAAGAGACCCAGTACTTC.

V is TRBV2 and J is TRBJ1-1; D possibly corresponds to TRBD1 (6 bases). From germline, CDR1 is SNHLY and CDR2 FYNNEI. This CDR3 contains 15 residues. V shed 2 bases and J shed 2 bases, with 12 bases lying between them. CDR3 sequence (DNA): TGTGCCAGCAGTGAACCCGGACAGTATAACACTGAAGCTTTCTTT. It yields the protein CASSEPGQYNTEAFF.

This clonotype was recorded a few times. The rearrangement links TRBV5-6 to TRBJ2-1, with 9 bases identical to TRBD2. Germline V lookup: CDR1 SGHDT, CDR2 YYEEEE. With V trimmed by 5 bases and J by 7 bases, 13 bases remained unmatched. The CDR3 is made up of 16 amino acids. The CDR3 loop reads CASRSGGRASWNEQFF. CDR3 sequence (DNA): TGTGCCAGCAGGTCGGGCGGGAGGGCCTCATGGAATGAGCAGTTCTTC.

This clonotype was observed a few times. The chain links TRBV24-1 to TRBJ2-7; D may be TRBD1 or TRBD2 (6 bases each). The CDR3 runs to 14 residues. The germline V gene encodes CDR1 KGHDR and CDR2 SFDVKD. V lost 6 bases, J lost 4 bases, and 15 bases lay in between. CDR3 nucleotide sequence: TGTGCCACCAGTCCCCGTGGAGGGGGTTACGAGCAGTACTTC. Translation gives CATSPRGGGYEQYF.

The genes are TRBV12-3 or TRBV12-4 and TRBJ2-7; 8 bases are shared with TRBD1. CDR3 length: 13 amino acids. V lost 6 bases and J lost 8; bases outside the gene matches: 9. The DNA of the CDR3 is TGTGCCAGCAGCCCCCGTGGACAGGGCAAGCAGTACTTC. It codes for CASSPRGQGKQYF.

This clonotype showed up many times. The rearrangement uses TRBV29-1 and TRBJ2-5; 11 bases are shared with TRBD1. Germline CDR1 and CDR2: SQVTM and ANQGSEA. The J segment lost 1 base and the V segment lost 4 bases, leaving 5 bases of the junction unmatched. The CDR3 is 15 amino acids. As DNA, the CDR3 is TGCAGCGTTGGGCCCGGGACAGGGGGCCAAGAGACCCAGTACTTC. Translated: CSVGPGTGGQETQYF.

This clonotype was observed a handful of times. This rearrangement joins TRBV5-1 to TRBJ2-6; D uncertain. V lost 1 base and J lost 0, with 8 bases in between. In germline, CDR1 is SGHRS, CDR2 YFSETQ. There are 16 residues in the CDR3. As DNA, the CDR3 is TGCGCCAGCAGCTTGCCAGCAAGCTCTGGGGCCAACGTCCTGACTTTC. Its protein is CASSLPASSGANVLTF.

This clonotype was counted a few times. This sequence joins TRBV20-1 and TRBJ2-5; 10 positions agree with TRBD1. Germline assignment: CDR1 DFQATT and CDR2 SNEGSKA (reference sequence). V dropped 6 bases and J dropped 3; count of bases not matched to a gene: 7. The CDR3 totals 14 residues. CDR3 in DNA: TGCAGTGCATACTCGACAGGGGGCGAAGAGACCCAGTACTTC. It yields the protein CSAYSTGGEETQYF.

This chain uses TRBV4-3 with TRBJ2-7; no reliable D call. Germline CDR1 reads LGHNA; CDR2 reads YSLEER. The ends were cut back, 4 bases at V and 3 bases at J, with 10 bases in the middle. The CDR3 contains 13 residues. The CDR3 DNA follows: TGCGCCAGCAGCCCAGTGGCGTACTACGAGCAGTACTTC. This translates into CASSPVAYYEQYF.

As to this clonotype: Lacking the conserved final phenylalanine or tryptophan, this CDR3 likely reflects a read error. The chain joins TRBV4-3 to TRBJ2-1; D is perhaps TRBD2 (5 bases). Germline-derived CDR1 and CDR2 are LGHNA and YSLEER. This CDR3 has 16 amino acids. Trimming left V 0 bases short and J 0 bases short, with 9 bases between. The CDR3 DNA is TGCGCCAGCAGCCAAGAAGGGAGTTTCTCCTACAATGAGCAGTTCTTG. Its translation is CASSQEGSFSYNEQFL.

V and J are TRBV29-1 and TRBJ1-5; D is uncertain. The CDR3 consists of 11 residues. Trimming shortened V by 6 bases and J by 7 bases, and 10 bases separated the two germline ends. Looked up from germline, CDR1 is SQVTM and CDR2 is ANQGSEA. The CDR3 nucleotides are TGCAGCGTAGGAAATGCCCAGCCCCAGCATTTT. Amino acids: CSVGNAQPQHF.

The rearrangement links TRBV10-3 to TRBJ2-3; 12 nucleotides line up with TRBD2. The length of the CDR3 is 15 residues. V gave up 7 bases and J gave up 6 bases; unmatched junction bases: 8. Germline CDR1 ENHRY, CDR2 SYGVKD. The CDR3 DNA reads TGTGCCATCACCCAGACTAGCGGGGGCCCCGATACGCAGTATTTT. This encodes CAITQTSGGPDTQYF.